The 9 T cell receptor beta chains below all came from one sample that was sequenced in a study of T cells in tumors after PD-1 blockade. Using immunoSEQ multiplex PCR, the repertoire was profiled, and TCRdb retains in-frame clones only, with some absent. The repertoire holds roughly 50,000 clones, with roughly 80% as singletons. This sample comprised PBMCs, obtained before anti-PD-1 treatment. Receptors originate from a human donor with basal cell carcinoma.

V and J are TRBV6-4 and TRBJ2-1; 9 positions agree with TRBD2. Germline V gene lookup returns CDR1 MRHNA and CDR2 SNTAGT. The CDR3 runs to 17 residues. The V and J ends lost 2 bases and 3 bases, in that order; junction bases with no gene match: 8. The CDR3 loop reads CASSDGPGTSSYNEQFF. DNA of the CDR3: TGTGCCAGCAGTGACGGGCCCGGGACTAGCAGCTACAATGAGCAGTTCTTC.

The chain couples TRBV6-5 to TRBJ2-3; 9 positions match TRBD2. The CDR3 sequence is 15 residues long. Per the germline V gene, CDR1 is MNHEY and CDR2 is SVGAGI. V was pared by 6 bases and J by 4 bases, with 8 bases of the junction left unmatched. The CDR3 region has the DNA TGTGCCAGCAGCCCCATGGGACTAGCATCAGATACGCAGTATTTT. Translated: CASSPMGLASDTQYF.

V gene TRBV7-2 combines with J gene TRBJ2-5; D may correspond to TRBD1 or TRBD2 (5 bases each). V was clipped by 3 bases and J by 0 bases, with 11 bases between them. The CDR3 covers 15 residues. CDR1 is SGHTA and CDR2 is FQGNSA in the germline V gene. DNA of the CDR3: TGTGCCAGCAGCTTGGCAGGGACGTACCAAGAGACCCAGTACTTC. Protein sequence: CASSLAGTYQETQYF.

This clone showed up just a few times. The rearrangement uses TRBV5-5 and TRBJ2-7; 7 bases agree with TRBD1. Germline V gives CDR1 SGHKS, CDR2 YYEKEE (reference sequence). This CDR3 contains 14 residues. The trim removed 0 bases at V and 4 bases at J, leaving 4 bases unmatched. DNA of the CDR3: TGTGCCAGCAGCTTGGAGGGGGCTTCGTACGAGCAGTACTTC. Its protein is CASSLEGASYEQYF.

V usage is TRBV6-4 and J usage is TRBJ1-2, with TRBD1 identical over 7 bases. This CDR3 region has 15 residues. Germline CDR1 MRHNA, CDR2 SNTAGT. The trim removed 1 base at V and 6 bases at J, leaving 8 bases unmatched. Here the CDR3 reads CASSDFSTGRDGYTF. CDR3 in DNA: TGTGCCAGCAGTGACTTTTCGACAGGGAGAGATGGCTACACCTTC.

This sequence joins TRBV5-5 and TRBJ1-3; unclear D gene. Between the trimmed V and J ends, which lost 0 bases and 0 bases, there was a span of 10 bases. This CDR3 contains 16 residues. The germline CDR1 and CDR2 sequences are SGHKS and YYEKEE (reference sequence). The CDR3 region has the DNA TGTGCCAGCAGCTTGGATTGGTCAAGCTCTGGAAACACCATATATTTT. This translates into CASSLDWSSSGNTIYF. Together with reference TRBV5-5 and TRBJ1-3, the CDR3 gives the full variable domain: DAGVTQSPTHLIKTRGQQVTLRCSPISGHKSVSWYQQVLGQGPQFIFQYYEKEERGRGNFPDRFSARQFPNYSSELNVNALLLGDSALYLCASSLDWSSSGNTIYFGEGSWLTVV.

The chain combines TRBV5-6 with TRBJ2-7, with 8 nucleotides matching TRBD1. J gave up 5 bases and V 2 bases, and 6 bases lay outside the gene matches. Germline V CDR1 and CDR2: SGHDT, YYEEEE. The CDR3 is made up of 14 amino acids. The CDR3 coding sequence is TGTGCCAGCAGCTTAGACAGGGGAGCCCACGAGCAGTACTTC. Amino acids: CASSLDRGAHEQYF.

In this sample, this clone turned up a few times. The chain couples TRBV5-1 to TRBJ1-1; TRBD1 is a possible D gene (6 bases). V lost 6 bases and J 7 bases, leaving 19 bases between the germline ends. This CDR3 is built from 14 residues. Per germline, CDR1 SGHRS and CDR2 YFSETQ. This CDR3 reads CASTASTGTYEAFF. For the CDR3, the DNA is TGCGCCAGCACCGCTTCTACAGGGACCTATGAAGCTTTCTTT. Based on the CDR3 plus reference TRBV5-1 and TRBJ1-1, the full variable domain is KAGVTQTPRYLIKTRGQQVTLSCSPISGHRSVSWYQQTPGQGLQFLFEYFSETQRNKGNFPGRFSGRQFSNSRSEMNVSTLELGDSALYLCASTASTGTYEAFFGQGTRLTVV.

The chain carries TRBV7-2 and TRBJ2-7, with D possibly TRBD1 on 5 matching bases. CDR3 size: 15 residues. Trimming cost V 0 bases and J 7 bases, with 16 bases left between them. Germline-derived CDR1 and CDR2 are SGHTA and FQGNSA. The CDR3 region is CASSLAGGRAEEQYF. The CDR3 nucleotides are TGTGCCAGCAGCTTAGCGGGCGGCAGGGCGGAAGAGCAGTACTTC.